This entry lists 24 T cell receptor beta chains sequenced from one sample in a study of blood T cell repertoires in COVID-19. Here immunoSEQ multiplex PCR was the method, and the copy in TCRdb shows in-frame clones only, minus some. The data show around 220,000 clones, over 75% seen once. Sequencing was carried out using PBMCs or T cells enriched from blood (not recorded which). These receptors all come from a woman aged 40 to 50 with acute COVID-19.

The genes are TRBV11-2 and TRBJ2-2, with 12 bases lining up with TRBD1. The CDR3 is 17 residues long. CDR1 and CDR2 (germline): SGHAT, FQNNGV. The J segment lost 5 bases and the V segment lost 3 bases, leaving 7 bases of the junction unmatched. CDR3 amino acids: CASSFSGTGGRTGELFF. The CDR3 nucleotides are TGTGCCAGCAGCTTCTCCGGGACAGGGGGCCGGACCGGGGAGCTGTTTTTT.

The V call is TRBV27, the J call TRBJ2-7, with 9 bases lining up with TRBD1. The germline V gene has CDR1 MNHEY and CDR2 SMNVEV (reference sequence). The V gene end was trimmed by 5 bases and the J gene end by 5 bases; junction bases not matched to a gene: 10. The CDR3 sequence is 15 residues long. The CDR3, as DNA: TGTGCCAGCAGTCCATCCCGGGACAGGGCACACGAGCAGTACTTC. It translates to CASSPSRDRAHEQYF.

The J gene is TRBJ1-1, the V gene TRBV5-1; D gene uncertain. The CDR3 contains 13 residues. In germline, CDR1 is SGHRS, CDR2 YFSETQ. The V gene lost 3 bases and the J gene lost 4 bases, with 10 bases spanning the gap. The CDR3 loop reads CASSYEAGTEAFF. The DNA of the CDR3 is TGCGCCAGCAGCTATGAGGCGGGCACTGAAGCTTTCTTT.

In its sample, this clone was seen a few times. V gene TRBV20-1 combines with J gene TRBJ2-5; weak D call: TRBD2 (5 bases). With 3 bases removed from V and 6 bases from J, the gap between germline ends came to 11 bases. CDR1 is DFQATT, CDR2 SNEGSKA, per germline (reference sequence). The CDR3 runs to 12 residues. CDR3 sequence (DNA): TGCAGTGCTAGTGATGAGGGTCAGACCCAGTACTTC. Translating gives CSASDEGQTQYF.

CDR3: CASSPLIAGGGETQYF. The CDR3 DNA is TGTGCCAGCAGCCCCCTCATAGCGGGAGGGGGTGAGACCCAGTACTTC. The V gene is TRBV7-2, the J gene TRBJ2-5, with 11 bases fitting TRBD2. V trimming: 5 bases; J trimming: 5 bases; junction bases outside the gene matches: 10. Germline CDR1 and CDR2: SGHTA and FQGNSA. The CDR3 has 16 amino acids.

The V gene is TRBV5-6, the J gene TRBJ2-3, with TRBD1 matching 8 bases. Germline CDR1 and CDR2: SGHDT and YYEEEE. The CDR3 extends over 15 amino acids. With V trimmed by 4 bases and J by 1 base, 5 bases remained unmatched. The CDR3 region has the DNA TGTGCCAGCAGCGGGTGGGGACAGGGCACAGATACGCAGTATTTT. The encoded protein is CASSGWGQGTDTQYF.

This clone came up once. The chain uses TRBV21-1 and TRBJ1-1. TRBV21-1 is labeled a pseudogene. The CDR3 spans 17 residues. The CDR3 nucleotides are TGTGCCAGCAGCAAAGAGAGCGAGGTCCGTGTGAACACTGAAGCTTTCTTT. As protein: CASSKESEVRVNTEAFF.

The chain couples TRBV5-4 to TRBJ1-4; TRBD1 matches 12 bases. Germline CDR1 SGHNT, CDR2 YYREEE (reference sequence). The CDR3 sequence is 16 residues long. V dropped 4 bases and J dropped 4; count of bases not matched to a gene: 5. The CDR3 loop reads CASSLGQGAGNEKLFF. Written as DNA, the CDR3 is TGTGCCAGCAGCCTGGGACAGGGGGCAGGTAATGAAAAACTGTTTTTT.

The CDR3 loop is CASSAQGANRQPQHF. The CDR3 DNA follows: TGTGCCAGCTCTGCACAGGGGGCTAACAGGCAGCCCCAGCATTTT. This sequence joins TRBV18 and TRBJ1-5; 9 positions agree with TRBD1. The germline gives CDR1 KGHSH, CDR2 LQKENI. CDR3 length equals 15 residues. With V trimmed by 6 bases and J by 7 bases, 10 bases remained unmatched.

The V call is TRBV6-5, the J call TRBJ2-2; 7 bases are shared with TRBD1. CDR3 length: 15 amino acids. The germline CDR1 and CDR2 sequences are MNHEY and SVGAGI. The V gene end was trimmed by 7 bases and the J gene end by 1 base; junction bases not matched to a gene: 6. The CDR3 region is CASTTRQGNTGELFF. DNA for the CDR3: TGTGCCAGCACCACGAGACAGGGGAACACCGGGGAGCTGTTTTTT.

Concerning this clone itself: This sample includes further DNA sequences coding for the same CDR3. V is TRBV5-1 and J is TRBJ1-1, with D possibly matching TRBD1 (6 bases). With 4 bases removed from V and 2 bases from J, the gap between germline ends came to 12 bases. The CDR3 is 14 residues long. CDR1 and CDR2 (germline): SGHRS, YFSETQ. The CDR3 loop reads CASSQRTANTEAFF. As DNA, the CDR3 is TGCGCCAGCAGCCAGAGGACAGCTAACACTGAAGCTTTCTTT.

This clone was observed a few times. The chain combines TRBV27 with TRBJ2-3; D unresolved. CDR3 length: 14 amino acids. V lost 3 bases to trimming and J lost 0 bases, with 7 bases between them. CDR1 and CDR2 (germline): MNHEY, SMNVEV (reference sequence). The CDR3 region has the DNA TGTGCCAGCAGTTTTGCGGTTAGCACAGATACGCAGTATTTT. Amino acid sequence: CASSFAVSTDTQYF.

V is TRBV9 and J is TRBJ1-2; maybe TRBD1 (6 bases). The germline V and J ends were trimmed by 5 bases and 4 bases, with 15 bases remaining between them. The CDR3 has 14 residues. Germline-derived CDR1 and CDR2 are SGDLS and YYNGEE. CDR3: CASSGGDTFYGYTF. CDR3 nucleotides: TGTGCCAGCAGTGGGGGGGACACCTTCTATGGCTACACCTTC.

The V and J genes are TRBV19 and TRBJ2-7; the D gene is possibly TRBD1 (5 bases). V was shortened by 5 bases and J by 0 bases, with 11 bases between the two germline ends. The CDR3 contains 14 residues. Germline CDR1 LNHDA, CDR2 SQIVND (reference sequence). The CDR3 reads CASSPRQISYEQYF. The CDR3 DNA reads TGTGCCAGTAGTCCAAGACAGATCTCCTACGAGCAGTACTTC.

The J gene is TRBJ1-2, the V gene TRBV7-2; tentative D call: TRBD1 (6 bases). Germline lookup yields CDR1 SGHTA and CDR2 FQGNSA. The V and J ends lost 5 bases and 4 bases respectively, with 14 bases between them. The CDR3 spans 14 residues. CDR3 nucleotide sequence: TGTGCCAGCAGCATTAGTGCACAGGGCTATGGCTACACCTTC. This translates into CASSISAQGYGYTF. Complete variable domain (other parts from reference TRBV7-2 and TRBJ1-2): GAGVSQSPSNKVTEKGKDVELRCDPISGHTALYWYRQSLGQGLEFLIYFQGNSAPDKSGLPSDRFSAERTGGSVSTLTIQRTQQEDSAVYLCASSISAQGYGYTFGSGTRLTVV.

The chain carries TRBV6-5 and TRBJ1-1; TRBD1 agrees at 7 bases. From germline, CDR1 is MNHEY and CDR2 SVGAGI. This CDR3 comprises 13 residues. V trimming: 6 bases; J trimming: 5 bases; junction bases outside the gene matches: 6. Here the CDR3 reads CASRTTGVTEAFF. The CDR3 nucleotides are TGTGCCAGCAGGACAACAGGGGTGACTGAAGCTTTCTTT.

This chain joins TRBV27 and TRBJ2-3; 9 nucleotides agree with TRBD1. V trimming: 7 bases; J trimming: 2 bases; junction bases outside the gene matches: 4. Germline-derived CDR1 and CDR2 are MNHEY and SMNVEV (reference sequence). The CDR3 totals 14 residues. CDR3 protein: CASNRDRATDTQYF. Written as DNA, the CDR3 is TGTGCCAGCAACCGGGACAGGGCCACAGATACGCAGTATTTT.

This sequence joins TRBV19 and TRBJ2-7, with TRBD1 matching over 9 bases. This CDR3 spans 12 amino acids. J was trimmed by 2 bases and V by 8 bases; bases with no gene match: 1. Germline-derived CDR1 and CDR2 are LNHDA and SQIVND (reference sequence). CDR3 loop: CASRDRAYEQYF. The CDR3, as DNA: TGTGCCAGTCGGGACAGGGCCTACGAGCAGTACTTC.

CDR3 sequence (DNA): TGTGCCAGCAGCTTCGGGACAGGGGATGGCTACACCTTC. As protein: CASSFGTGDGYTF. This chain connects TRBV7-9 to TRBJ1-2, with 10 bases identical to TRBD1. Germline V gives CDR1 SEHNR, CDR2 FQNEAQ (reference sequence). With 3 bases clipped from V and 6 bases from J, the junction kept 1 base outside the gene matches. The CDR3 has 13 amino acids. Supplemented by reference TRBV7-9 and TRBJ1-2, the full variable domain reads DTGVSQNPRHKITKRGQNVTFRCDPISEHNRLYWYRQTLGQGPEFLTYFQNEAQLEKSRLLSDRFSAERPKGSFSTLEIQRTEQGDSAMYLCASSFGTGDGYTFGSGTRLTVV.

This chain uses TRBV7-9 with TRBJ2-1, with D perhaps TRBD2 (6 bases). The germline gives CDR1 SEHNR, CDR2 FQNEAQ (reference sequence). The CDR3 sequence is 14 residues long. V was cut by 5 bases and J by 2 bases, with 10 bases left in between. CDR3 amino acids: CASSAGSTYNEQFF. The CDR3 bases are TGTGCCAGCAGCGCCGGGAGTACCTACAATGAGCAGTTCTTC. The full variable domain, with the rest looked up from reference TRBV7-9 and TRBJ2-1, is DTGVSQNPRHKITKRGQNVTFRCDPISEHNRLYWYRQTLGQGPEFLTYFQNEAQLEKSRLLSDRFSAERPKGSFSTLEIQRTEQGDSAMYLCASSAGSTYNEQFFGPGTRLTVL.

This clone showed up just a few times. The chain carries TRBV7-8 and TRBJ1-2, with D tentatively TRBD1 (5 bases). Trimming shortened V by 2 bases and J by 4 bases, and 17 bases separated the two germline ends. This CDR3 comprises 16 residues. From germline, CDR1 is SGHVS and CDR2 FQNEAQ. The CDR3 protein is CASSLQPGRTSYGYTF. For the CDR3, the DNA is TGTGCCAGCAGCTTACAGCCAGGGCGAACCAGCTATGGCTACACCTTC.

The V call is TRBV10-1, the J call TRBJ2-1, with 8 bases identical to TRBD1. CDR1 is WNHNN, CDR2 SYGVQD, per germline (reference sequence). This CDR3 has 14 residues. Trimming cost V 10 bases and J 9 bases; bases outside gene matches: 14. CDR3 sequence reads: CATIDGAGGCEQFF. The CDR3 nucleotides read TGCGCCACAATTGATGGGGCAGGGGGCTGTGAGCAGTTCTTC.

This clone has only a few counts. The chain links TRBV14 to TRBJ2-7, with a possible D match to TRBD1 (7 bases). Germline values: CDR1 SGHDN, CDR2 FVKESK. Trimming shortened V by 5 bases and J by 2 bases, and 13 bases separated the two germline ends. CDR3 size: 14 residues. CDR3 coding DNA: TGTGCCAGCAGCAGGTCAGGGGGGCCCTACGAGCAGTACTTC. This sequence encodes CASSRSGGPYEQYF.

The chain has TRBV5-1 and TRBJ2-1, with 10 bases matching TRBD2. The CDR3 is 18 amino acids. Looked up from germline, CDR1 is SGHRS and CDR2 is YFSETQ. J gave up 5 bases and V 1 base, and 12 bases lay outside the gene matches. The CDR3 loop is CASSLRWASGSQNNEQFF. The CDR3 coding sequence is TGCGCCAGCAGCTTGCGCTGGGCTAGCGGGAGCCAAAACAATGAGCAGTTCTTC.